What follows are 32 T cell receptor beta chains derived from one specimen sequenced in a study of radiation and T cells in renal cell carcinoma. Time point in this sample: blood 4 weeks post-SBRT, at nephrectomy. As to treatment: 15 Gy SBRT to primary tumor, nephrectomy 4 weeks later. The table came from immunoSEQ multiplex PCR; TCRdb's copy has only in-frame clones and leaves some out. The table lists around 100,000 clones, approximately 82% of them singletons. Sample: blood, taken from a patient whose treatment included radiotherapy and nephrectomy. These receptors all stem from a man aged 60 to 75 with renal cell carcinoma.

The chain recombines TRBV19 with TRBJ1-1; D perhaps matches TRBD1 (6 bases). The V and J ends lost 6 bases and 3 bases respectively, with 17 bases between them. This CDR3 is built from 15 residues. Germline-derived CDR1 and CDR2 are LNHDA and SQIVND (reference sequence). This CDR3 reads CASSEGGWTHTEAFF. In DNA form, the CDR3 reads TGTGCCAGTAGCGAGGGGGGTTGGACTCACACTGAAGCTTTCTTT.

CDR3 DNA: TGCAGCGTCCTGACTTACCGATCCGAGCAGTACTTC. It yields the protein CSVLTYRSEQYF. The rearrangement uses TRBV29-1 and TRBJ2-7; no definite D call. The germline CDR1 and CDR2 sequences are SQVTM and ANQGSEA. V was pared by 6 bases and J by 6 bases, with 15 bases between. CDR3 length: 12 amino acids.

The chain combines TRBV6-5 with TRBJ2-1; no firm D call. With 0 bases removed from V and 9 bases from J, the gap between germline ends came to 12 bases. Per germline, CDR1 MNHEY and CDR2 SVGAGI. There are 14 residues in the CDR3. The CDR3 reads CASSYSRVYPEQFF. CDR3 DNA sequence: TGTGCCAGCAGTTACTCAAGGGTATACCCTGAGCAGTTCTTC.

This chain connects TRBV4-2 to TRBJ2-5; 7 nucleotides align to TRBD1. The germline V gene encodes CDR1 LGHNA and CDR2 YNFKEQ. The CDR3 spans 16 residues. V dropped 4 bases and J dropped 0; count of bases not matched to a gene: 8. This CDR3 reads CASSPLSDRDQETQYF. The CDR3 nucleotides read TGTGCCAGCAGCCCTTTAAGCGACAGGGACCAAGAGACCCAGTACTTC.

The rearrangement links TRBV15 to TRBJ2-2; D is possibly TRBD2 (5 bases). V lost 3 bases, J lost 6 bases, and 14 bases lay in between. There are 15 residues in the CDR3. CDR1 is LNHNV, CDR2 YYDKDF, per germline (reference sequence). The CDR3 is CATSSSVGVPGELFF. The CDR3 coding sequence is TGTGCCACCAGCAGTTCAGTCGGGGTTCCCGGGGAGCTGTTTTTT.

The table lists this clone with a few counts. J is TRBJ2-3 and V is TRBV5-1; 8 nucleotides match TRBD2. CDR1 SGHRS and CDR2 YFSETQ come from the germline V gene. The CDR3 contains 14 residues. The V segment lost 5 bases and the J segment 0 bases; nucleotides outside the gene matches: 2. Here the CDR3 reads CASRLAASTDTQYF. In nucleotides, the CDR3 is TGCGCCAGCAGACTAGCGGCTAGCACAGATACGCAGTATTTT.

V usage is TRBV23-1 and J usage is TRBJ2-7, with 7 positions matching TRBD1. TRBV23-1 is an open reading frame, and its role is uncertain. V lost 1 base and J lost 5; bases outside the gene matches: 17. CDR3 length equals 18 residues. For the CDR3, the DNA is TGCGCCAGCAGTCAATATCGGACAGGTCATGAACGATGCGACGAGCAGTACTTC. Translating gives CASSQYRTGHERCDEQYF.

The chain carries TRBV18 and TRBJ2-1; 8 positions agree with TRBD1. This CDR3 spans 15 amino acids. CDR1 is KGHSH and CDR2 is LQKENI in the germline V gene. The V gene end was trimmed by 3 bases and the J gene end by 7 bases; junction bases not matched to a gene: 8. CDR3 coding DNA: TGTGCCAGCTCACCGGAACGACAGGGGTGGAATGAGCAGTTCTTC. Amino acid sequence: CASSPERQGWNEQFF. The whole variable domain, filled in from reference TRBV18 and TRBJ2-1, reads NAGVMQNPRHLVRRRGQEARLRCSPMKGHSHVYWYRQLPEEGLKFMVYLQKENIIDESGMPKERFSAEFPKEGPSILRIQQVVRGDSAAYFCASSPERQGWNEQFFGPGTRLTVL.

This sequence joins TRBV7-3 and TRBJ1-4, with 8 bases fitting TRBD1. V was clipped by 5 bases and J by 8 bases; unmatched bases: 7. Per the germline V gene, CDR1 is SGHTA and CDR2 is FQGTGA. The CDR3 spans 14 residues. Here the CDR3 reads CASSHQGAREKLFF. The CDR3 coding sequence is TGTGCCAGCAGCCACCAGGGGGCACGGGAAAAACTGTTTTTT.

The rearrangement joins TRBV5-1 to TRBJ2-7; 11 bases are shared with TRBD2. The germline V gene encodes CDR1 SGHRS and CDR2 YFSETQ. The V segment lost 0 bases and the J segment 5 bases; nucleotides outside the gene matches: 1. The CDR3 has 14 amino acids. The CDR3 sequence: CASSLVLAGDEQYF. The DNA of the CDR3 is TGCGCCAGCAGCTTGGTACTAGCGGGAGACGAGCAGTACTTC. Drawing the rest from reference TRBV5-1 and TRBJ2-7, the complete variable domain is KAGVTQTPRYLIKTRGQQVTLSCSPISGHRSVSWYQQTPGQGLQFLFEYFSETQRNKGNFPGRFSGRQFSNSRSEMNVSTLELGDSALYLCASSLVLAGDEQYFGPGTRLTVT.

The CDR3 loop reads CASSVGGGGPYEQYF. In DNA form, the CDR3 reads TGTGCCAGCAGCGTAGGAGGCGGGGGACCCTACGAGCAGTACTTC. The chain carries TRBV9 and TRBJ2-7; 7 nucleotides agree with TRBD2. The J segment lost 2 bases and the V segment lost 0 bases, leaving 5 bases of the junction unmatched. The CDR3 is 15 amino acids. Germline CDR1 SGDLS, CDR2 YYNGEE.

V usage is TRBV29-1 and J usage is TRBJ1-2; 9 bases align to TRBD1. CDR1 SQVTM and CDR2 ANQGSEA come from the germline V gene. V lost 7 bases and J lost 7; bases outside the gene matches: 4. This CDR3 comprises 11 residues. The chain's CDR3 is CSATGGFGYTF. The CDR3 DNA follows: TGCAGCGCAACAGGGGGCTTTGGCTACACCTTC.

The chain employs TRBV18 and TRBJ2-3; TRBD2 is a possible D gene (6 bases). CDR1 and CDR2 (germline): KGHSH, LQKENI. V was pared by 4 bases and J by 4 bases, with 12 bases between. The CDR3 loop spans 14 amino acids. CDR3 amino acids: CASSRDFEADTQYF. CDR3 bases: TGTGCCAGCTCACGGGACTTCGAGGCAGATACGCAGTATTTT. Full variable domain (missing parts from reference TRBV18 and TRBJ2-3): NAGVMQNPRHLVRRRGQEARLRCSPMKGHSHVYWYRQLPEEGLKFMVYLQKENIIDESGMPKERFSAEFPKEGPSILRIQQVVRGDSAAYFCASSRDFEADTQYFGPGTRLTVL.

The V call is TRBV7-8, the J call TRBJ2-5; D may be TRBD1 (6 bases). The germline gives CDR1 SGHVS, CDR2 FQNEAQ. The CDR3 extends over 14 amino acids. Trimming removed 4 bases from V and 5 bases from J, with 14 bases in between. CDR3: CASSSRPRGETQYF. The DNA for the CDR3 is TGTGCCAGCAGCTCACGCCCAAGGGGGGAGACCCAGTACTTC.

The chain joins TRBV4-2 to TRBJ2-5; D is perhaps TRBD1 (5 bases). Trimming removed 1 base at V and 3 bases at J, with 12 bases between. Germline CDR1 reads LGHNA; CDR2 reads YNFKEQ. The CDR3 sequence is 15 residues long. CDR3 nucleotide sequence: TGTGCCAGCAGCCAAGGAAGGGGTGCCAAAGAGACCCAGTACTTC. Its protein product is CASSQGRGAKETQYF.

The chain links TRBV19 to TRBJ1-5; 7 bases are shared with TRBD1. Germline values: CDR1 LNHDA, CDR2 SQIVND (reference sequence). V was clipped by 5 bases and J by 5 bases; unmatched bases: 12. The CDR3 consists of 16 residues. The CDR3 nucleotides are TGTGCCAGTAGTGTGTTGTCAGGGGGTGGGGATCAGCCCCAGCATTTT. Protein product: CASSVLSGGGDQPQHF.

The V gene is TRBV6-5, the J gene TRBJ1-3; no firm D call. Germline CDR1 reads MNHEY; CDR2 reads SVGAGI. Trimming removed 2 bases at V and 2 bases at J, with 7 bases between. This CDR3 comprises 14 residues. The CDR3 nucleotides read TGTGCCAGCAGTTACGCTGTACCTGGAAACACCATATATTTT. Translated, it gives CASSYAVPGNTIYF.

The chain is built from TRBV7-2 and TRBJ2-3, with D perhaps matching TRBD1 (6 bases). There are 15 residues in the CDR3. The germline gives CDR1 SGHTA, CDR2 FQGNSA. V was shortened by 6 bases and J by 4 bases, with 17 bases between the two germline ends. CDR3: CASRRGGRVADTQYF. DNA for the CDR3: TGTGCCAGCAGGCGAGGGGGAAGGGTCGCAGATACGCAGTATTTT.

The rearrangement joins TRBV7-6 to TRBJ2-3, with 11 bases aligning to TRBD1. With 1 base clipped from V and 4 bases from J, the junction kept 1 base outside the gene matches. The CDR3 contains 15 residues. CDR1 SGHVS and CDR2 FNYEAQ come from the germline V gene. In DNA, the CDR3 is TGTGCCAGCAGCTTAGGGACAGGGGGCTCAGATACGCAGTATTTT. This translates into CASSLGTGGSDTQYF.

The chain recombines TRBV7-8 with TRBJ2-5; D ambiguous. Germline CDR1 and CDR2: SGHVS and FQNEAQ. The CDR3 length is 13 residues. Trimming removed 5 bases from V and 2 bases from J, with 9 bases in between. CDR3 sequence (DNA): TGTGCCAGCAGCCCGCTGAGGCAAGAGACCCAGTACTTC. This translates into CASSPLRQETQYF.

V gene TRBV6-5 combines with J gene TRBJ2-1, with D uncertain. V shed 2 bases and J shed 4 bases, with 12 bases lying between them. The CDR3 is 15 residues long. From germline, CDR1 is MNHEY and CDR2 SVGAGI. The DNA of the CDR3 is TGTGCCAGCAGTTACGACGGGCTGCATTACAATGAGCAGTTCTTC. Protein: CASSYDGLHYNEQFF.

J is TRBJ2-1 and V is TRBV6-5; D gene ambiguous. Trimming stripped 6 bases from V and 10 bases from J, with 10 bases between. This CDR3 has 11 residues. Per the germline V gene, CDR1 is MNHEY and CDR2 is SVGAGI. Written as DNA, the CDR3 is TGTGCCAGCAGCAGACTTCACGAGCAGTTCTTC. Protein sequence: CASSRLHEQFF.

The CDR3 sequence: CASSLGGAGGQTEQFF. In DNA form, the CDR3 reads TGTGCCAGCAGCTTAGGGGGAGCGGGAGGGCAGACTGAGCAGTTCTTC. This chain uses TRBV7-2 with TRBJ2-1, with TRBD2 identical over 10 bases. Germline CDR1 is SGHTA and CDR2 is FQGNSA. CDR3 length: 16 amino acids. After removal of 1 base from V and 9 bases from J, the junction contained 9 bases not matched to a gene.

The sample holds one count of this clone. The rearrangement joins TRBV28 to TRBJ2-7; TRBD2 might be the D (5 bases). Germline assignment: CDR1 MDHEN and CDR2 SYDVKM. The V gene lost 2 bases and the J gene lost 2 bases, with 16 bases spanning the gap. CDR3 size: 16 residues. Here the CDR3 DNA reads TGTGCCAGCAGTTTAGGTCCTTCGGGGAATCCCTACGAGCAGTACTTC. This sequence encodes CASSLGPSGNPYEQYF. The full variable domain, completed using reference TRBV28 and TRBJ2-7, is DVKVTQSSRYLVKRTGEKVFLECVQDMDHENMFWYRQDPGLGLRLIYFSYDVKMKEKGDIPEGYSVSREKKERFSLILESASTNQTSMYLCASSLGPSGNPYEQYFGPGTRLTVT.

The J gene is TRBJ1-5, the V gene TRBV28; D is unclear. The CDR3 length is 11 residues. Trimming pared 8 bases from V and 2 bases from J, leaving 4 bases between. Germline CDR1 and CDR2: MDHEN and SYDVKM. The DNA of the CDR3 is TGTGCCAGCTCTCGCAATCAGCCCCAGCATTTT. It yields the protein CASSRNQPQHF.

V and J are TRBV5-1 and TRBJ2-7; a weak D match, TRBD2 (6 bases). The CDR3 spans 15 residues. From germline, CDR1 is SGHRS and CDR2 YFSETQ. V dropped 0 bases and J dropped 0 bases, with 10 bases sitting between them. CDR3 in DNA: TGCGCCAGCAGCTTGGGAGGAGGGAACTCCTACGAGCAGTACTTC. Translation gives CASSLGGGNSYEQYF.

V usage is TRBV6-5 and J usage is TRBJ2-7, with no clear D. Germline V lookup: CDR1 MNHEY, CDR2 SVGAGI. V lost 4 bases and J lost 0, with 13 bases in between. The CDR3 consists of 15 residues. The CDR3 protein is CASSSRSGASYEQYF. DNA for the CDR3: TGTGCCAGCAGTTCCCGCTCTGGAGCCTCCTACGAGCAGTACTTC.

CDR3 region: CASSLATGAYQPQHF. CDR3 bases: TGTGCCAGCAGCTTAGCCACAGGGGCCTATCAGCCCCAGCATTTT. The rearrangement uses TRBV7-9 and TRBJ1-5, with 7 bases identical to TRBD1. This CDR3 is built from 15 residues. The germline V gene has CDR1 SEHNR and CDR2 FQNEAQ (reference sequence). Trimming removed 0 bases from V and 5 bases from J; junction bases left unmatched: 4.

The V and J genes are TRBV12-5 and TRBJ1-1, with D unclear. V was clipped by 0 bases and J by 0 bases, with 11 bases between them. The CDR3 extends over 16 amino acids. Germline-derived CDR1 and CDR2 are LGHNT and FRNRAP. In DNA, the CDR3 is TGTGCTAGTGGTTTGGTACTGGGCAGAATGAACACTGAAGCTTTCTTT. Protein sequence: CASGLVLGRMNTEAFF.

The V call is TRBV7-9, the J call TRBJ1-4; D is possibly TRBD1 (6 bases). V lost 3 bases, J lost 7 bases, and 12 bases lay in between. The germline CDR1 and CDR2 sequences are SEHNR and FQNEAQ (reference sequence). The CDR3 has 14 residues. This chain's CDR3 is CASSFEGVVEKLFF. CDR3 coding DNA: TGTGCCAGCAGCTTCGAGGGGGTAGTTGAAAAACTGTTTTTT.

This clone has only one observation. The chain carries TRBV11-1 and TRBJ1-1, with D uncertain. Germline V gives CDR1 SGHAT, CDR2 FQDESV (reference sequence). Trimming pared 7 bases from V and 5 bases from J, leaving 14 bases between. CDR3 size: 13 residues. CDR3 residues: CASNAEEWTEAFF. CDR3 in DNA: TGTGCCAGCAACGCCGAGGAATGGACTGAAGCTTTCTTT.

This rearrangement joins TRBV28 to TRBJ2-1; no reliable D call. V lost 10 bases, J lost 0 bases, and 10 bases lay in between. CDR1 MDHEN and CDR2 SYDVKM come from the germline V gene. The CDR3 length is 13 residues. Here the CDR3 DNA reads TGTGCCATCAGCCCTATCTCCTACAATGAGCAGTTCTTC. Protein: CAISPISYNEQFF.